The 25 T cell receptor beta chains listed next were all sequenced from one sample in a study of blood T cell repertoires in COVID-19. Using immunoSEQ multiplex PCR, the repertoire was profiled, and TCRdb retains in-frame clones only, with some absent. The table shows about 220,000 clones, with approximately 82% occurring only once. The sequencing sample was made of peripheral blood. The receptors were sampled from a man between 50 and 59 years old with active or convalescent COVID-19.

This sequence joins TRBV4-3 and TRBJ1-2; 9 bases match TRBD1. J was trimmed by 2 bases and V by 4 bases; bases with no gene match: 5. The V gene's germline CDR1 is LGHNA and CDR2 YSLEER. The CDR3 loop spans 15 amino acids. DNA for the CDR3: TGCGCCAGCAGCCTTACGACAGGGGGAAACTATGGCTACACCTTC. Translation: CASSLTTGGNYGYTF.

V is TRBV3-1 (or the pseudogene TRBV3-2) and J is TRBJ1-6; D unclear. The CDR3 contains 17 residues. V was trimmed by 2 bases and J by 0 bases, leaving 11 bases between them. Germline V gene lookup returns CDR1 LGHDT and CDR2 YNNKEL (reference sequence). Here the CDR3 reads CASSQSPPGSYNSPLHF. The DNA of the CDR3 is TGTGCCAGCAGCCAATCCCCACCAGGCTCCTATAATTCACCCCTCCACTTT.

The chain carries TRBV11-2 and TRBJ2-3; weak D call: TRBD1 (5 bases). This CDR3 has 16 amino acids. The germline gives CDR1 SGHAT, CDR2 FQNNGV. The V gene lost 1 base and the J gene lost 3 bases, with 14 bases spanning the gap. The CDR3, as DNA: TGTGCCAGCAGCTTAGTGCAGGGATATGGGACAGATACGCAGTATTTT. It translates to CASSLVQGYGTDTQYF.

The chain recombines TRBV5-1 with TRBJ1-1; possibly TRBD1 for D (6 bases). The CDR3 runs to 14 residues. In germline, CDR1 is SGHRS, CDR2 YFSETQ. V lost 2 bases to trimming and J lost 6 bases, with 14 bases between them. For the CDR3, the DNA is TGCGCCAGCAGCTTACAGGGATGGGCGGCTGAAGCTTTCTTT. It codes for CASSLQGWAAEAFF.

J is TRBJ1-4 and V is TRBV9; D call uncertain. The V gene's germline CDR1 is SGDLS and CDR2 YYNGEE. With 0 bases removed from V and 0 bases from J, the gap between germline ends came to 3 bases. The CDR3 runs 14 residues. The CDR3 loop is CASSVAATNEKLFF. The CDR3 DNA is TGTGCCAGCAGCGTAGCCGCAACTAATGAAAAACTGTTTTTT.

The genes are TRBV20-1 and TRBJ1-3; D ambiguous. This CDR3 is built from 12 residues. Looked up from germline, CDR1 is DFQATT and CDR2 is SNEGSKA (reference sequence). V was clipped by 3 bases and J by 4 bases, with 7 bases between them. The CDR3 DNA reads as TGCAGTGCTAGTTTTCAGGGAAACACCATATATTTT. It translates to CSASFQGNTIYF.

In its sample, this clone was seen once. The chain is built from TRBV5-1 and TRBJ2-1, with 11 bases identical to TRBD2. The trim removed 4 bases at V and 3 bases at J, leaving 9 bases unmatched. The CDR3 is 17 amino acids. CDR1 is SGHRS and CDR2 is YFSETQ in the germline V gene. The DNA of the CDR3 is TGCGCCAGCAGCCTCGGACTAGCGGGTGGTCTCTACAATGAGCAGTTCTTC. This sequence encodes CASSLGLAGGLYNEQFF.

The chain combines TRBV9 with TRBJ2-1, with 8 positions matching TRBD2. The germline gives CDR1 SGDLS, CDR2 YYNGEE. The CDR3 sequence is 14 residues long. V dropped 4 bases and J dropped 4; count of bases not matched to a gene: 4. CDR3 bases: TGTGCCAGCAGCCCGGGACTAGGATACAATGAGCAGTTCTTC. This gives the protein CASSPGLGYNEQFF. Full variable domain (rest looked up from reference TRBV9 and TRBJ2-1): DSGVTQTPKHLITATGQRVTLRCSPRSGDLSVYWYQQSLDQGLQFLIQYYNGEERAKGNILERFSAQQFPDLHSELNLSSLELGDSALYFCASSPGLGYNEQFFGPGTRLTVL.

The CDR3 protein is CATSGGQADQPQHF. The CDR3 bases are TGTGCCACCAGCGGGGGACAGGCGGATCAGCCCCAGCATTTT. The V call is TRBV15, the J call TRBJ1-5; 8 bases match TRBD1. The CDR3 has 14 amino acids. Trimming removed 5 bases from V and 5 bases from J; junction bases left unmatched: 5. Germline assignment: CDR1 LNHNV and CDR2 YYDKDF (reference sequence). Combining the CDR3 with reference TRBV15 and TRBJ1-5 gives the whole variable domain DAMVIQNPRYQVTQFGKPVTLSCSQTLNHNVMYWYQQKSSQAPKLLFHYYDKDFNNEADTPDNFQSRRPNTSFCFLDIRSPGLGDTAMYLCATSGGQADQPQHFGDGTRLSIL.

The chain couples TRBV11-3 to TRBJ2-2; TRBD2 is a possible D gene (6 bases). CDR3 length: 13 amino acids. V lost 5 bases to trimming and J lost 7 bases, with 11 bases between them. Germline V gene sequence: CDR1 SGHNT, CDR2 YENEEA. The DNA of the CDR3 is TGTGCCAGCAGCCACGGGGGTAGCGGGGAGCTGTTTTTT. Residues: CASSHGGSGELFF.

This clone occurred a few times. The chain links TRBV5-1 to TRBJ2-3; a weak D match, TRBD1 (5 bases). CDR1 is SGHRS and CDR2 is YFSETQ in the germline V gene. CDR3 length: 14 residues. Deletions cut 4 bases from V and 4 bases from J, with 13 bases between. The CDR3 nucleotides read TGCGCCAGCAGCGACCTCAAAGGGGCAGATACGCAGTATTTT. Protein: CASSDLKGADTQYF.

There are a few counts of this clone. The rearrangement links TRBV28 to TRBJ1-6, with D tentatively TRBD1 (6 bases). The CDR3 spans 14 residues. V lost 4 bases and J 8 bases, leaving 12 bases between the germline ends. From germline, CDR1 is MDHEN and CDR2 SYDVKM. CDR3 sequence (DNA): TGTGCCAGCAGTTCTTCCCAGGGGCATTCACCCCTCCACTTT. Amino acid sequence: CASSSSQGHSPLHF.

The J gene is TRBJ2-7, the V gene TRBV6-6; 10 bases match TRBD1. The CDR3 sequence is 14 residues long. Trimming cost V 7 bases and J 6 bases; bases outside gene matches: 9. The germline gives CDR1 MNHNY, CDR2 SVGAGI (reference sequence). The CDR3 sequence: CASTAGTGDVEQYV. The CDR3 DNA follows: TGTGCCAGCACGGCCGGGACAGGGGATGTCGAGCAGTACGTC.

The J gene is TRBJ2-7, the V gene TRBV11-1, with D perhaps matching TRBD2 (6 bases). This CDR3 has 13 residues. V was trimmed by 3 bases and J by 5 bases, leaving 11 bases between them. Germline V lookup: CDR1 SGHAT, CDR2 FQDESV (reference sequence). The CDR3 reads CASSFSGLNEQYF. The CDR3, as DNA: TGTGCCAGCAGCTTTTCGGGACTTAACGAGCAGTACTTC. Full variable domain (outside the CDR3, taken from reference TRBV11-1 and TRBJ2-7): EAEVAQSPRYKITEKSQAVAFWCDPISGHATLYWYRQILGQGPELLVQFQDESVVDDSQLPKDRFSAERLKGVDSTLKIQPAELGDSAMYLCASSFSGLNEQYFGPGTRLTVT.

The V call is TRBV5-1, the J call TRBJ1-3; 8 bases fit TRBD1. The junction had 7 bases not matched to a gene; V was cut back by 1 base and J by 4 bases. This CDR3 comprises 16 residues. Germline values: CDR1 SGHRS, CDR2 YFSETQ. CDR3 bases: TGCGCCAGCAGCTTGCTGACAGGGGCGGCGGGAAACACCATATATTTT. It translates to CASSLLTGAAGNTIYF. The whole variable domain, filled in from reference TRBV5-1 and TRBJ1-3, reads KAGVTQTPRYLIKTRGQQVTLSCSPISGHRSVSWYQQTPGQGLQFLFEYFSETQRNKGNFPGRFSGRQFSNSRSEMNVSTLELGDSALYLCASSLLTGAAGNTIYFGEGSWLTVV.

This clone was picked up a small number of times. V usage is TRBV6-5 and J usage is TRBJ2-5, with D unresolved. The CDR3 contains 11 residues. Germline V gene data show CDR1 as MNHEY and CDR2 as SVGAGI. V was trimmed by 6 bases and J by 7 bases, leaving 9 bases between them. The CDR3 DNA reads TGTGCCAGCAGGTCTATTGGGACCCAGTACTTC. Its protein is CASRSIGTQYF.

This chain connects TRBV29-1 to TRBJ2-1; the match to TRBD2 covers 9 bases. CDR1 is SQVTM, CDR2 ANQGSEA, per germline. The junction had 4 bases not matched to a gene; V was cut back by 4 bases and J by 0 bases. The CDR3 is made up of 15 amino acids. CDR3 residues: CSVVSGGSSYNEQFF. DNA for the CDR3: TGCAGCGTTGTGAGCGGGGGGAGCTCCTACAATGAGCAGTTCTTC.

J is TRBJ2-1 and V is TRBV4-2; the match to TRBD2 covers 8 bases. CDR3 length: 15 amino acids. The V and J ends lost 4 bases and 3 bases, in that order; junction bases with no gene match: 5. CDR1 LGHNA and CDR2 YNFKEQ come from the germline V gene. This CDR3 is CASSPPGGGYNEQFF. The CDR3 DNA reads as TGTGCCAGCAGCCCGCCGGGAGGGGGCTACAATGAGCAGTTCTTC.

The V gene is TRBV2, the J gene TRBJ1-2; D gene ambiguous. Germline-derived CDR1 and CDR2 are SNHLY and FYNNEI. The germline V and J ends were trimmed by 7 bases and 5 bases, with 11 bases remaining between them. The CDR3 totals 12 residues. The CDR3, as DNA: TGTGCCAGCATGGGAGGGTCATATGGCTACACCTTC. Amino acids: CASMGGSYGYTF.

The chain couples TRBV7-6 to TRBJ2-7; 11 bases are shared with TRBD2. This CDR3 comprises 15 residues. The germline gives CDR1 SGHVS, CDR2 FNYEAQ. The junction had 5 bases not matched to a gene; V was cut back by 5 bases and J by 2 bases. CDR3 nucleotide sequence: TGTGCCAGCAGCCCACTAGCGGGAGAACCCTACGAGCAGTACTTC. This gives the protein CASSPLAGEPYEQYF.

The chain couples TRBV20-1 to TRBJ2-7, with TRBD1 matching over 10 bases. The germline V gene has CDR1 DFQATT and CDR2 SNEGSKA (reference sequence). Trimming took 6 bases from V and 7 from J; bases not matched to a gene: 3. The CDR3 extends over 11 amino acids. As DNA, the CDR3 is TGCAGTGCGGGACAGGGGCAGGAGCAGTACGTC. Protein product: CSAGQGQEQYV.

The V and J genes are TRBV21-1 and TRBJ1-5. TRBV21-1 is termed a pseudogene. The CDR3 covers 16 residues. The CDR3 DNA sequence: TGTGCCAGCAGCAAAGACCCTGCTTCGGGTTGTCAGCCCCAGCATTTT. Its protein product is CASSKDPASGCQPQHF.

The chain couples TRBV7-9 to TRBJ2-5; TRBD2 aligns across 10 bases. The germline V gene has CDR1 SEHNR and CDR2 FQNEAQ (reference sequence). CDR3 length: 14 residues. V was pared by 6 bases and J by 3 bases, with 4 bases of the junction left unmatched. Written as DNA, the CDR3 is TGTGCCAGCAGTCCTGGACTAGCGGAAGAGACCCAGTACTTC. Translation gives CASSPGLAEETQYF.

The chain links TRBV19 to TRBJ1-5; D remains ambiguous. The V gene's germline CDR1 is LNHDA and CDR2 SQIVND (reference sequence). Trimming took 6 bases from V and 7 from J, leaving 10 bases between them. This CDR3 is built from 12 residues. Here the CDR3 DNA reads TGTGCCAGTAGCGGGCAGCGGCAGCCCCAGCATTTT. This codes for CASSGQRQPQHF.

The CDR3 DNA is TGTGCCAGCAGCCGACTATATGGCTACACCTTC. It yields the protein CASSRLYGYTF. The J gene is TRBJ1-2, the V gene TRBV12-3 or TRBV12-4; D gene uncertain. Trimming took 6 bases from V and 5 from J, leaving 7 bases between them. The CDR3 loop spans 11 amino acids.